This T cell receptor beta chain was sequenced in a study of blood T cell repertoires in COVID-19. Study-wide background: Nucleic acid was either cDNA or gDNA, and it came from T cells, B-cell-depleted T cells, or PBMCs.

Authors' processing steps: Using reference gene primer amplification, nucleated cell counts were estimated. Clones were sequenced by immunoSEQ multiplex PCR, and TCRdb holds only the in-frame ones, with some missing. V and J calls and clone size are those listed in that table; D and trimming were worked out from the DNA. The repertoire has 150,000 or so clones, approximately 79% of them found once; the top ten carry around 3%. The V end was cut by 5 bases, the J end by 0 bases, with 11 bases between. Germline assignment: CDR1 GTSNPN and CDR2 SVGIG (reference sequence). The CDR3 covers 14 residues. The specimen was peripheral blood. The chain couples TRBV30 to TRBJ1-5; a weak D match, TRBD1 (5 bases). The receptor's source is an elderly woman with acute or convalescent COVID-19. The CDR3 coding sequence is TGTGCCTGGGCTGGAGGGACTAGCAATCAGCCCCAGCATTTT. The encoded protein is CAWAGGTSNQPQHF.